The source of this T cell receptor (beta chain) is a study of T cell responses to AZD1222 COVID-19 vaccine. The study's findings and limits: Unmutated variant regions are reportedly the target of nearly half of TCRs that are spike-specific. Researchers took repertoire samples only after the peak T cell response had come. Two AZD1222 administrations were followed by greater Spike-specific TCR breadth and depth.

Data came from immunoSEQ multiplex PCR; TCRdb stores just in-frame clones and leaves some out. The repertoire holds 95,000 to 130,000 clones, with roughly 87% as singletons. On this clone itself: Its antigen is unknown.

The CDR3 spans 14 residues. V lost 6 bases and J lost 4, with 15 bases in between. Germline loops: CDR1 MNHEY, CDR2 SMNVEV (reference sequence). The chain is built from TRBV27 and TRBJ1-1, with D perhaps TRBD1 (6 bases). Sequencing used peripheral blood, obtained on day 0 of AZD1222 vaccination. The clonotype originates from an adult in good health. CDR3 amino acids: CASRKTGLGTEAFF. CDR3 in DNA: TGTGCCAGCAGAAAAACAGGGTTGGGCACTGAAGCTTTCTTT.